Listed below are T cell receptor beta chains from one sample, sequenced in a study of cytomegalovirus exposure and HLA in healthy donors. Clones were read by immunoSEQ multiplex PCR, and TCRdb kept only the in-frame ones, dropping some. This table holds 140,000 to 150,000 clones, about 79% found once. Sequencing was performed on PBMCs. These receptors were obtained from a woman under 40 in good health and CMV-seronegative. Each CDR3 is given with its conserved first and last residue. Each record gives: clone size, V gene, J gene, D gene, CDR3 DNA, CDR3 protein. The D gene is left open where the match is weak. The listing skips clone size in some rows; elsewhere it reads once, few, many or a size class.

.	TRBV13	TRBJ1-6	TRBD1	TGTGCCAGCAGCTTAGGAAGACAGGGGGAAATAGGTTCACCCCTCCACTTT	CASSLGRQGEIGSPLHF
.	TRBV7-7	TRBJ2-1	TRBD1	TGTGCTAGCAGCTTGGACAGGGACAATGAGCAGTTCTTC	CASSLDRDNEQFF
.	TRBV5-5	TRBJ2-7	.	TGTGCCAGCACAACAGGGAAGGGTTTCTACGAGCAGTACTTC	CASTTGKGFYEQYF
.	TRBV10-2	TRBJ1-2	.	TGCGCCAGCATGATAGATAACTATGGCTACACCTTC	CASMIDNYGYTF
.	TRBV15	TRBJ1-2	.	TGTGCCACCAGCAGAGATGTGCCAGGGGCAGATGGCTACACCTTC	CATSRDVPGADGYTF
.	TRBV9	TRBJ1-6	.	TGTGCCAGCAGCGTAGCAGGGGATTCACCCCTCCACTTT	CASSVAGDSPLHF
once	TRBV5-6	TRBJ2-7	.	TGTGCCAGCAGCTTGTCCGGCTACGAGCAGTACTTC	CASSLSGYEQYF
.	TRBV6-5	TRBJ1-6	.	TGTGCCAGCAGTTCAGAACCAAACTATAATTCACCCCTCCACTTT	CASSSEPNYNSPLHF
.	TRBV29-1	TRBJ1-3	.	TGCAGCGTTCGAGGGGGAAACACCATATATTTT	CSVRGGNTIYF
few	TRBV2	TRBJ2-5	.	TGTGCCAGCAGTTTCGAGGAGACCCAGTACTTC	CASSFEETQYF
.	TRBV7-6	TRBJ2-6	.	TGTGCCAGCAGCCCCCGGGGTGGAGCGCCTGGGGCCAACGTCCTGACTTTC	CASSPRGGAPGANVLTF
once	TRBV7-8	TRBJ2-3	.	TGTGCCAGCAGCCTACAGGTATCTAGCACAGATACGCAGTATTTT	CASSLQVSSTDTQYF
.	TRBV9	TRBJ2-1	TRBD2	TGTGCCAGCAGCCCCCTTCTAGCGGCGTCCTACAATGAGCAGTTCTTC	CASSPLLAASYNEQFF
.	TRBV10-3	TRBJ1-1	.	TGTGCCACTCAGCAGGGGATGAACACTGAAGCTTTCTTT	CATQQGMNTEAFF
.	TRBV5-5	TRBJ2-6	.	TGTGCCAGCAGCTTAAGCTGGTCAGGGGCAATCTCTGGGGCCAACGTCCTGACTTTC	CASSLSWSGAISGANVLTF
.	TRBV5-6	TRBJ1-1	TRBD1	TGTGCCAGCAGCCCCGGGACAGATCTGACTGAAGCTTTCTTT	CASSPGTDLTEAFF